This TCR beta chain came from a study of T cell repertoires in cytomegalovirus infection. Study-level results: Clonotypes of TCR beta that were HLA-C-restricted and CMV-specific dominated the ex vivo response.

V was clipped by 3 bases and J by 3 bases, with 9 bases between them. This CDR3 comprises 13 residues. CDR1 and CDR2 (germline): SEHNR, FQNEAQ (reference sequence). This clonotype appeared many times. Its antigen is not identified. In TCRdb, the reads were re-called with MiXCR into one record per CDR3 protein. The data show a few hundred thousand distinct CDR3 sequences, approximately 9.1% seen once. The sample was PBMCs. This clonotype was sampled from a human donor in good health (CMV status not recorded). Some clones in this sample may be carry-over from other donors' samples. This chain uses TRBV7-9 with TRBJ2-7, with D maybe TRBD2 (5 bases). The CDR3 sequence is CASSFGEVYEQYF. The CDR3 DNA is TGTGCCAGCAGCTTCGGGGAAGTCTACGAGCAGTACTTC.